This TCR beta chain was recovered during a study of post-analysis software for immune sequencing data. Study-level results: Controls had lower frequencies than patients of about 5 TRBV segments, which included TRBV5-6, TRBV5-1 and TRBV20-1.

Each TCR beta cDNA library carried unique molecular identifiers. TCRdb reprocessed the PCR reads with MiXCR, giving one entry per CDR3 protein. Of about 820,000 distinct CDR3 sequences listed, approximately 50% are singletons. This CDR3 has 14 residues. Germline V CDR1 and CDR2: SGHVS, FNYEAQ. Deletions cut 4 bases from V and 2 bases from J, with 11 bases between. Turning to this clonotype: Its matching antigen is unknown.

The V call is TRBV7-6, the J call TRBJ2-5, with D possibly being TRBD1 (6 bases). Input material: blood. The receptor's source is a girl under 18 with multiple sclerosis. The CDR3 DNA is TGTGCCAGCAGCTCCCGGGACATTCAAGAGACCCAGTACTTC. Its translation is CASSSRDIQETQYF. The full variable domain, in which reference TRBV7-6 and TRBJ2-5 provide the parts outside the CDR3, is GAGVSQSPRYKVTKRGQDVALRCDPISGHVSLYWYRQALGQGPEFLTYFNYEAQQDKSGLPNDRFSAERPEGSISTLTIQRTEQRDSAMYRCASSSRDIQETQYFGPGTRLLVL.